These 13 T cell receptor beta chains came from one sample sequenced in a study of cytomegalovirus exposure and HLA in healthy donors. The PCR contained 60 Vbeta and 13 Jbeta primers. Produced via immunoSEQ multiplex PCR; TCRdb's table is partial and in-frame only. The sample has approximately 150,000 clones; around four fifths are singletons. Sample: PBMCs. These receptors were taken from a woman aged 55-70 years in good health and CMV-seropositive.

CDR3 nucleotide sequence: TGTGCCAGCAGCTTAGTTAGTGGGCTAGCGGGTACCTACGAGCAGTACTTC. Protein sequence: CASSLVSGLAGTYEQYF. The chain uses TRBV11-2 and TRBJ2-7; TRBD2 matches at 8 bases. Trimming at V came to 1 base and at J to 2 bases, leaving 10 bases not matched to a gene. CDR1 is SGHAT, CDR2 FQNNGV, per germline. This CDR3 is built from 17 residues.

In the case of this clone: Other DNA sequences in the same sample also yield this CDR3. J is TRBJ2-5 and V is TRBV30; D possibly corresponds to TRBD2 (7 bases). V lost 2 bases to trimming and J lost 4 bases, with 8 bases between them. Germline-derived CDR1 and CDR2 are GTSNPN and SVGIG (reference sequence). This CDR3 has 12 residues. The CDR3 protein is CAWSRGGETQYF. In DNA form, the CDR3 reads TGTGCCTGGAGTAGGGGGGGAGAGACCCAGTACTTC.

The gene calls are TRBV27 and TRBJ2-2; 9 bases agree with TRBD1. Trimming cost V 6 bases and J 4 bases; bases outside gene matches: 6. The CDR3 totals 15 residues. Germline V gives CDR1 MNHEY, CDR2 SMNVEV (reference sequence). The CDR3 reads CASRLNRGLTGELFF. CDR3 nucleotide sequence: TGTGCCAGCAGACTGAACAGGGGGCTCACCGGGGAGCTGTTTTTT.

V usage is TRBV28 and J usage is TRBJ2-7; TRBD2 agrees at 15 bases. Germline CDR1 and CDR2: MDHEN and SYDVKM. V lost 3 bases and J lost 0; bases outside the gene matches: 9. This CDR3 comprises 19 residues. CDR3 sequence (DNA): TGTGCCAGCAGTTTCTCGGGACTAGCGGGAGGCTCCTACTCCTACGAGCAGTACTTC. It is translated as CASSFSGLAGGSYSYEQYF.

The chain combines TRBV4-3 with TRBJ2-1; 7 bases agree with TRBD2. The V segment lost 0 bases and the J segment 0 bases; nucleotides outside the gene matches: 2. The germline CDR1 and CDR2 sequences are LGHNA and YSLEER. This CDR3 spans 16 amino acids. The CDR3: CASSQEVAGSYNEQFF. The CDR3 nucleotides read TGCGCCAGCAGCCAAGAGGTAGCGGGCTCCTACAATGAGCAGTTCTTC.

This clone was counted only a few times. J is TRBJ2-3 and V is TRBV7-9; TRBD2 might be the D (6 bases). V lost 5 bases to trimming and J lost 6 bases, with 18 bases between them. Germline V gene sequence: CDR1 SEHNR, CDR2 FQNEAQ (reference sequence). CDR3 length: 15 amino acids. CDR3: CASSRAGFWVDTQYF. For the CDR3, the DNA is TGTGCCAGCAGCCGCGCGGGGTTCTGGGTGGATACGCAGTATTTT.

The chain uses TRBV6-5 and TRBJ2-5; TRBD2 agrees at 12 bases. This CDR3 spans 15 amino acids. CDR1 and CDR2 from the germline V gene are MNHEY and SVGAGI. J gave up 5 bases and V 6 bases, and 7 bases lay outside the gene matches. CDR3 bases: TGTGCCAGCAGCCGACTAGCGGGAGATGTGGAGACCCAGTACTTC. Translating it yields CASSRLAGDVETQYF.

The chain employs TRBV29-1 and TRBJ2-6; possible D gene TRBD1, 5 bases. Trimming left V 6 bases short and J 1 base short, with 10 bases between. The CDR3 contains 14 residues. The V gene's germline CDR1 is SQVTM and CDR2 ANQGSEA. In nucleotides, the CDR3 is TGCAGCGTCGGCCAGGGATCTGGGGCCAACGTCCTGACTTTC. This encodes CSVGQGSGANVLTF.

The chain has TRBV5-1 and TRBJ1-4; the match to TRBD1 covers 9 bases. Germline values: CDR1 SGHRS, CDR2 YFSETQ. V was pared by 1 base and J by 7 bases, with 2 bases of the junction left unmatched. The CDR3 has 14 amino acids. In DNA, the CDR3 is TGCGCCAGCAGCTTGCCGGGACAGGGTGAAAAACTGTTTTTT. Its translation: CASSLPGQGEKLFF.

CDR3 bases: TGTGCCAGCAGCGGGGACAGCGAACAAGAGACCCAGTACTTC. Residues: CASSGDSEQETQYF. The chain is built from TRBV9 and TRBJ2-5, with 7 nucleotides matching TRBD1. V was clipped by 3 bases and J by 2 bases; unmatched bases: 4. Germline V gene data show CDR1 as SGDLS and CDR2 as YYNGEE. CDR3 length equals 14 residues. Filled out from reference TRBV9 and TRBJ2-5, the complete variable domain reads DSGVTQTPKHLITATGQRVTLRCSPRSGDLSVYWYQQSLDQGLQFLIQYYNGEERAKGNILERFSAQQFPDLHSELNLSSLELGDSALYFCASSGDSEQETQYFGPGTRLLVL.

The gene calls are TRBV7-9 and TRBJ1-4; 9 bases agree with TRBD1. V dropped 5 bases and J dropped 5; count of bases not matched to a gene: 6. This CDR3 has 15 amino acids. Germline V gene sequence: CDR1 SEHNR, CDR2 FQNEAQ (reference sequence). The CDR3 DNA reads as TGTGCCAGCAGCACGGGACAGGGCTCCAATGAAAAACTGTTTTTT. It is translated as CASSTGQGSNEKLFF.

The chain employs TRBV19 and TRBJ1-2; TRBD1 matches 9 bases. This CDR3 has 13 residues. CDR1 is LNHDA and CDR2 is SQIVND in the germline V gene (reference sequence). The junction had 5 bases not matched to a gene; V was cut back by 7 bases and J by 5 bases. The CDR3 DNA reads TGTGCCAGTACTGGGACAGGGATTTATGGCTACACCTTC. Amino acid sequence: CASTGTGIYGYTF.

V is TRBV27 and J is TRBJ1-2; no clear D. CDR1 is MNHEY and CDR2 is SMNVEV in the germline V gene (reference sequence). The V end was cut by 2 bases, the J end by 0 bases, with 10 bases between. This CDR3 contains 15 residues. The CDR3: CASSLTTESNYGYTF. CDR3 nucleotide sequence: TGTGCCAGCAGTTTAACCACAGAATCTAACTATGGCTACACCTTC.